A single sample is the source of the 29 T cell receptor beta chains below, sequenced in a study of neoadjuvant anti-PD-1 for oral cavity cancer (dated by TCRdb to about 2021). The sample's time point label, in plain terms: before neoadjuvant nivolumab. Libraries were constructed by the immunoSEQ multiplex PCR assay. Sourced from immuneACCESS, this table was stored by TCRdb with only in-frame sequences that have V and J called. A share of the clones is absent; for the studies checked, an unresolved V gene accounts for under half, and the remainder has no known explanation. For this sample the table gives 9,500 to 15,000 clones, of which around 69% were detected only once. Of the sample, over 6.5% is held by the ten largest clones. The starting material was tumor tissue, obtained before nivolumab (anti-PD-1) treatment. These receptors were obtained from a person between 40 and 85 years old with oral cavity squamous cell carcinoma. The donor label of this sample is uncertain.

This chain connects TRBV6-6 to TRBJ1-2; the match to TRBD1 covers 9 bases. Germline CDR1 is MNHNY and CDR2 is SVGAGI (reference sequence). After removal of 6 bases from V and 8 bases from J, the junction contained 16 bases not matched to a gene. The CDR3 consists of 16 residues. CDR3 sequence: CASSPFRDRVPQGYTF. The CDR3, as DNA: TGTGCCAGCAGCCCATTCCGGGACAGGGTTCCACAGGGCTACACCTTC.

The chain combines TRBV5-4 with TRBJ2-1; 9 bases map to TRBD2. CDR3 size: 15 residues. In germline, CDR1 is SGHNT, CDR2 YYREEE (reference sequence). V was clipped by 7 bases and J by 9 bases; unmatched bases: 14. The CDR3 loop is CASPSKGRGGGEQFF. For the CDR3, the DNA is TGTGCCAGCCCATCAAAAGGGCGGGGGGGCGGTGAGCAGTTCTTC.

This chain uses TRBV19 with TRBJ2-7, with D possibly matching TRBD1 (6 bases). Looked up from germline, CDR1 is LNHDA and CDR2 is SQIVND (reference sequence). This CDR3 has 15 residues. The V and J ends lost 0 bases and 2 bases respectively, with 11 bases between them. In DNA form, the CDR3 reads TGTGCCAGTAGTATAGAGGCAGGGGACGCCTACGAGCAGTACTTC. This gives the protein CASSIEAGDAYEQYF.

This clone was observed a few times. This chain links TRBV10-3 with TRBJ2-1; 8 positions match TRBD1. The V segment lost 4 bases and the J segment 6 bases; nucleotides outside the gene matches: 2. The CDR3 spans 13 residues. Per germline, CDR1 ENHRY and CDR2 SYGVKD. DNA of the CDR3: TGTGCCATCAGTGGACAGGGGCGCAATGAGCAGTTCTTC. Its translation is CAISGQGRNEQFF.

This clone was seen a few times. The chain uses TRBV29-1 and TRBJ1-5; D is undetermined. CDR1 SQVTM and CDR2 ANQGSEA come from the germline V gene. The CDR3 runs 13 residues. V was cut by 4 bases and J by 0 bases, with 7 bases left in between. The CDR3 DNA sequence: TGCAGCGTTGGAGGGAATAGCAATCAGCCCCAGCATTTT. It is translated as CSVGGNSNQPQHF.

CDR3 bases: TGCGCCAGCAGCTTGGCGCTAGTGGAGTCATCCTACAATGAGCAGTTCTTC. This sequence encodes CASSLALVESSYNEQFF. This chain uses TRBV5-1 with TRBJ2-1; no definite D call. The CDR3 sequence is 17 residues long. Germline V gene data show CDR1 as SGHRS and CDR2 as YFSETQ. V was pared by 0 bases and J by 1 base, with 14 bases between.

V gene TRBV7-8 combines with J gene TRBJ2-2; D perhaps matches TRBD1 (5 bases). The CDR3 has 14 amino acids. Germline V CDR1 and CDR2: SGHVS, FQNEAQ. Trimming shortened V by 5 bases and J by 5 bases, and 12 bases separated the two germline ends. The CDR3 loop reads CASSPLTVTGELFF. The CDR3 DNA reads as TGTGCCAGCAGCCCGTTGACAGTTACCGGGGAGCTGTTTTTT.

This clone is deemed medium-sized. The chain carries TRBV6-1 and TRBJ2-7, with 8 bases lining up with TRBD2. The CDR3 covers 13 residues. J gave up 3 bases and V 6 bases, and 4 bases lay outside the gene matches. Germline loops: CDR1 MNHNS, CDR2 SASEGT. CDR3 DNA: TGTGCCAGCAGAGCGGGGGCAAACTACGAGCAGTACTTC. Its translation is CASRAGANYEQYF.

The chain carries TRBV15 and TRBJ1-6; D perhaps matches TRBD1 (6 bases). The CDR3 contains 15 residues. From germline, CDR1 is LNHNV and CDR2 YYDKDF (reference sequence). The ends were cut back, 0 bases at V and 10 bases at J, with 13 bases in the middle. The CDR3 nucleotides read TGTGCCACCAGCAGAGATGGAAACAGGGAATCACCCCTCCACTTT. Its translation: CATSRDGNRESPLHF.

This rearrangement joins TRBV19 to TRBJ1-1, with 7 bases identical to TRBD1. Unmatched junction bases numbered 12, after V lost 6 bases and J lost 8 bases. The CDR3 spans 14 residues. Germline CDR1 reads LNHDA; CDR2 reads SQIVND (reference sequence). In DNA, the CDR3 is TGTGCCAGTAGAAGTGACAGGGCTCTGACCGAAGCTTTCTTT. This encodes CASRSDRALTEAFF.

This clone was counted a single time. This chain links TRBV14 with TRBJ1-1; D might be TRBD1 (5 bases). V dropped 0 bases and J dropped 5 bases, with 13 bases sitting between them. This CDR3 region has 15 residues. Germline CDR1 reads SGHDN; CDR2 reads FVKESK. As DNA, the CDR3 is TGTGCCAGCAGCCAAGACCCTGCAGGGTGGACTGAAGCTTTCTTT. Encoded protein: CASSQDPAGWTEAFF.

The CDR3 DNA sequence: TGTGCCAGCACCCTTGATACGGCTGCCACTGAAGCTTTCTTT. Its translation: CASTLDTAATEAFF. The rearrangement links TRBV7-9 to TRBJ1-1; no definite D call. Germline values: CDR1 SEHNR, CDR2 FQNEAQ (reference sequence). Trimming took 7 bases from V and 4 from J, leaving 16 bases between them. CDR3 length equals 14 residues.

This clone came up a few times. The chain links TRBV28 to TRBJ1-6; 8 positions match TRBD1. The germline CDR1 and CDR2 sequences are MDHEN and SYDVKM. V trimming: 3 bases; J trimming: 0 bases; junction bases outside the gene matches: 4. The CDR3 runs to 17 residues. DNA of the CDR3: TGTGCCAGCAGTTTCCGACAGGGGAGCTCCTATAATTCACCCCTCCACTTT. This gives the protein CASSFRQGSSYNSPLHF. The whole variable domain, filled in from reference TRBV28 and TRBJ1-6, reads DVKVTQSSRYLVKRTGEKVFLECVQDMDHENMFWYRQDPGLGLRLIYFSYDVKMKEKGDIPEGYSVSREKKERFSLILESASTNQTSMYLCASSFRQGSSYNSPLHFGNGTRLTVT.

The DNA for the CDR3 is TGTGCCATCAGTGCATCGGGACTAGCGGGGGCCTCCCACTACAATGAGCAGTTCTTC. It encodes CAISASGLAGASHYNEQFF. The chain is built from TRBV10-3 and TRBJ2-1, with 14 bases lining up with TRBD2. Trimming at V came to 4 bases and at J to 3 bases, leaving 11 bases not matched to a gene. CDR3 size: 19 residues. Germline V gene data show CDR1 as ENHRY and CDR2 as SYGVKD.

V gene TRBV15 combines with J gene TRBJ1-2; 7 nucleotides match TRBD1. This CDR3 region has 16 residues. Germline V gives CDR1 LNHNV, CDR2 YYDKDF (reference sequence). J was trimmed by 6 bases and V by 1 base; bases with no gene match: 11. In nucleotides, the CDR3 is TGTGCCACCAGCAGAGCTGCGAGACAGGGAACGGATGGCTACACCTTC. Protein sequence: CATSRAARQGTDGYTF.

The chain carries TRBV5-1 and TRBJ2-5; D might be TRBD1 (5 bases). CDR3 size: 16 residues. Germline CDR1 is SGHRS and CDR2 is YFSETQ. Between the trimmed V and J ends, which lost 4 bases and 2 bases, there was a span of 18 bases. The CDR3 sequence is CASSQGSWALQETQYF. Here the CDR3 DNA reads TGCGCCAGCAGCCAGGGTTCCTGGGCTCTACAAGAGACCCAGTACTTC.

This clone appeared a few times. The chain couples TRBV5-1 to TRBJ2-3; tentatively, D is TRBD2 (5 bases). Germline assignment: CDR1 SGHRS and CDR2 YFSETQ. The ends were cut back, 4 bases at V and 0 bases at J, with 18 bases in the middle. The CDR3 contains 17 residues. This chain's CDR3 is CASSQRLRVSSTDTQYF. CDR3 bases: TGCGCCAGCAGCCAGCGGTTGAGGGTATCCAGCACAGATACGCAGTATTTT.

V is TRBV9 and J is TRBJ1-5; TRBD1 matches at 10 bases. Germline V gene sequence: CDR1 SGDLS, CDR2 YYNGEE. The CDR3 covers 15 residues. Unmatched junction bases numbered 2, after V lost 0 bases and J lost 5 bases. Here the CDR3 reads CASSVAGTGDQPQHF. In DNA, the CDR3 is TGTGCCAGCAGCGTAGCGGGGACAGGGGATCAGCCCCAGCATTTT.

The V gene is TRBV6-5, the J gene TRBJ2-3, with a tentative D call TRBD2 (6 bases). The CDR3 length is 11 residues. The V gene lost 6 bases and the J gene lost 8 bases, with 9 bases spanning the gap. The germline V gene encodes CDR1 MNHEY and CDR2 SVGAGI. The CDR3 DNA sequence: TGTGCCAGCAGCCTGGGGGGTACGCAGTATTTT. This codes for CASSLGGTQYF.

This clone was seen a single time. In DNA, the CDR3 is TGCAGCGTGGGACTAGGGGGTACGGGAACTGAAGCTTTCTTT. Encoded protein: CSVGLGGTGTEAFF. This chain uses TRBV29-1 with TRBJ1-1; the D gene is possibly TRBD1 (6 bases). V was cut by 6 bases and J by 5 bases, with 19 bases left in between. The CDR3 runs to 14 residues. Looked up from germline, CDR1 is SQVTM and CDR2 is ANQGSEA. The full variable domain, with the rest looked up from reference TRBV29-1 and TRBJ1-1, is SAVISQKPSRDICQRGTSLTIQCQVDSQVTMMFWYRQQPGQSLTLIATANQGSEATYESGFVIDKFPISRPNLTFSTLTVSNMSPEDSSIYLCSVGLGGTGTEAFFGQGTRLTVV.

J is TRBJ2-7 and V is TRBV1; the table's D call TRBD2 went unverified against the DNA. TRBV1 is a known pseudogene. This CDR3 spans 23 amino acids. The CDR3 here is CTSSPLRSPKSEGRAGITYEQYF. The DNA for the CDR3 is TGCACCAGCAGCCCCCTTCGAAGCCCCAAGTCGGAGGGGAGGGCCGGGATAACCTACGAGCAGTACTTC.

In this sample, this clone is medium-sized (0.01 to 0.1%). The chain is built from TRBV16 and TRBJ1-1, with D unresolved. This CDR3 has 14 residues. V dropped 4 bases and J dropped 4 bases, with 13 bases sitting between them. CDR1 and CDR2 (germline): KGHSY, FQNENV. The CDR3 sequence: CASSPTRRATEAFF. The CDR3 nucleotides read TGTGCCAGCAGCCCTACTAGGAGGGCCACTGAAGCTTTCTTT.

This rearrangement joins TRBV5-4 to TRBJ2-3; perhaps TRBD2 as D (5 bases). The CDR3 is made up of 14 amino acids. Germline-derived CDR1 and CDR2 are SGHNT and YYREEE (reference sequence). V lost 0 bases, J lost 4 bases, and 9 bases lay in between. Here the CDR3 DNA reads TGTGCCAGCAGCTTGGACGGGAAGGCAGATACGCAGTATTTT. Its translation: CASSLDGKADTQYF.

The rearrangement links TRBV9 to TRBJ2-6, with D unclear. V was pared by 1 base and J by 0 bases, with 11 bases between. The CDR3 is made up of 17 amino acids. The germline V gene has CDR1 SGDLS and CDR2 YYNGEE. Here the CDR3 reads CASSVLPGFSGANVLTF. In DNA, the CDR3 is TGTGCCAGCAGCGTATTACCAGGATTCTCTGGGGCCAACGTCCTGACTTTC.

This chain connects TRBV5-6 to TRBJ2-1; D remains ambiguous. CDR1 is SGHDT, CDR2 YYEEEE, per germline. The CDR3 extends over 12 amino acids. Trimming pared 0 bases from V and 5 bases from J, leaving 3 bases between. This CDR3 is CASSLGNNEQFF. The CDR3 coding sequence is TGTGCCAGCAGCTTGGGAAACAATGAGCAGTTCTTC.

The rearrangement joins TRBV7-9 to TRBJ1-3; D may be TRBD1 (5 bases). V shed 5 bases and J shed 0 bases, with 8 bases lying between them. Germline V CDR1 and CDR2: SEHNR, FQNEAQ (reference sequence). The CDR3 totals 14 residues. CDR3 nucleotide sequence: TGTGCCAGCAGCCTCGGACACTCTGGAAACACCATATATTTT. Amino acids: CASSLGHSGNTIYF.

V usage is TRBV6-6 and J usage is TRBJ1-3; D unresolved. Germline-derived CDR1 and CDR2 are MNHNY and SVGAGI (reference sequence). Between the trimmed V and J ends, which lost 7 bases and 0 bases, there was a span of 7 bases. The CDR3 is 13 amino acids. In nucleotides, the CDR3 is TGTGCCAGCATGAAGGACTCTGGAAACACCATATATTTT. Protein product: CASMKDSGNTIYF.

The gene calls are TRBV10-3 and TRBJ1-2; D gene ambiguous. The CDR3 is 12 residues long. CDR1 ENHRY and CDR2 SYGVKD come from the germline V gene. V dropped 9 bases and J dropped 8 bases, with 16 bases sitting between them. CDR3 sequence (DNA): TGTGCCATAGCTAATGTGGGCAGCGGCTACACCTTC. It is translated as CAIANVGSGYTF.

The chain joins TRBV5-1 to TRBJ2-7; the D gene is possibly TRBD1 (5 bases). Trimming removed 4 bases from V and 2 bases from J, with 10 bases in between. The V gene's germline CDR1 is SGHRS and CDR2 YFSETQ. The CDR3 extends over 13 amino acids. The CDR3 spells CASSEDRTYEQYF. The CDR3 nucleotides are TGCGCCAGCAGCGAAGACAGAACCTACGAGCAGTACTTC.